The sequence of this TCR beta chain was determined in a study of blood T cells in healthy people across ages. The use of a sample-barcoded 5' primer and a J-beta primer mix characterized a second PCR of roughly 7 to 11 cycles. A 12-random-nucleotide template-switch adaptor tagged each cDNA molecule. TCRdb reprocessed the 5' RACE reads with MiXCR, giving one entry per CDR3 protein. The sample carries roughly 560,000 distinct CDR3 sequences, approximately 25% recorded once. Trimming removed 4 bases from V and 2 bases from J, with 8 bases in between. Germline V gene sequence: CDR1 SQVTM, CDR2 ANQGSEA. This CDR3 has 12 amino acids. This clonotype was found many times. This sample was also put to use in a study of T cells of mothers and their children.

The rearrangement joins TRBV29-1 to TRBJ2-5, with D perhaps TRBD2 (5 bases). The sequence was obtained from a boy under 18 in good health. Material: blood. The CDR3 coding sequence is TGCAGCGTTGGCGGGCAGCAAGAGACCCAGTACTTC. Residues: CSVGGQQETQYF.